Given below is one T cell receptor beta chain in context. The target antigen is unknown. The data were obtained in a study of cytomegalovirus exposure and HLA in healthy donors. Study-level findings and limits: Later analysis suggested links between common viral pathogens and several top significant clusters.

The PCR contained 60 Vbeta and 13 Jbeta primers. Libraries were prepared by immunoSEQ multiplex PCR; TCRdb keeps only in-frame clonotypes and omits some of them. Its listing shows about 46,000 clones. The receptor's source is a woman aged 40 to 50 in good health and CMV-seronegative. The sample taken for sequencing was PBMCs.

The chain's CDR3 is CASSPQGARNEKLFF. CDR3 nucleotides: TGTGCCAGCTCACCCCAGGGGGCCAGGAATGAAAAACTGTTTTTT. The chain uses TRBV18 and TRBJ1-4, with TRBD1 identical over 8 bases. Germline CDR1 reads KGHSH; CDR2 reads LQKENI. V lost 3 bases to trimming and J lost 5 bases; unmatched junction nucleotides: 5. This CDR3 region has 15 residues.